The present T cell receptor beta chain was sequenced within a study of a mutant IDH1 vaccine in newly diagnosed glioma. Overall study: Patients had eight vaccinations, in weeks 1, 3, 5, 7, 11, 15, 19 and 23. Of treated patients, around 62% were men and approximately 40% women, averaging roughly 40 years. Earlier therapy was either radiotherapy, temozolomide, or both, and most got both.

The sample's time point: week 23, last vaccination. The content of each vaccine dose was 300 ug of mutant IDH1 20-mer peptide, and topical imiquimod accompanied it. Diagnosis in the donors showed new WHO grade 3 or 4 astrocytomas that were IDH1-mutant and ATRX-lost. The V and J ends lost 7 bases and 7 bases respectively, with 29 bases between them. The CDR3 totals 17 residues. The germline gives CDR1 WNHNN, CDR2 SYGVQD (reference sequence). Sequenced by immunoSEQ multiplex PCR; TCRdb stores in-frame clones only, minus some. In the table there are around 85,000 clones, 75% to 85% of which are singletons. Note on this clone: Its antigen is as yet unknown.

The clonotype comes from a man younger than 40 with glioma. Some clones in this sample may be carry-over from other donors' samples. Source: PBMCs, taken from a glioma patient whose treatment included an IDH1 peptide vaccine. This chain links TRBV10-1 with TRBJ2-7, with D possibly matching TRBD1 (6 bases). DNA of the CDR3: TGCGCCAGCACAAGCGAACTCCGGGACACAGAATTTAGGGAGCAGTACTTC. Protein product: CASTSELRDTEFREQYF.